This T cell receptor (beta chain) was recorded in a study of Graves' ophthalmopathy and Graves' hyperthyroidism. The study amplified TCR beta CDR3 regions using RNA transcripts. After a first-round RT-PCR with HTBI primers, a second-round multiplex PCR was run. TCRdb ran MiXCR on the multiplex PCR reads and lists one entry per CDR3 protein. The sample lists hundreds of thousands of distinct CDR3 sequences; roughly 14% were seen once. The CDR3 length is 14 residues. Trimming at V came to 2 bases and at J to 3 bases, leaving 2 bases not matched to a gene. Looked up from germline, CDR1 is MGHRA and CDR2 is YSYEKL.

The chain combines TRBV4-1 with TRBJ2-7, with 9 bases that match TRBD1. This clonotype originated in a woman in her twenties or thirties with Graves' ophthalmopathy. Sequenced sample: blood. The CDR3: CASSQKGQGYEQYF. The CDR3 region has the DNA TGCGCCAGCAGCCAAAAGGGACAGGGCTACGAGCAGTACTTC.